The present TCR beta chain was sequenced within a study of blood T cells in healthy people across ages. Isolation yielded PBMCs, at least 7 million per sample, in every case. Alongside a J-beta primer mix, a sample-barcoded 5' primer served in a second PCR lasting about 7 to 11 cycles. From the 5' RACE reads, TCRdb called clonotypes with MiXCR, one entry per CDR3 protein. The sample records roughly 1.4 million distinct CDR3 sequences, roughly 60% being singletons. This CDR3 is built from 15 residues. Germline values: CDR1 SEHNR, CDR2 FQNEAQ (reference sequence). Trimming cost V 6 bases and J 6 bases; bases outside gene matches: 5.

The V gene is TRBV7-9, the J gene TRBJ1-4, with 12 positions matching TRBD1. Sequencing input: blood. This receptor was taken from a man between 18 and 29 years old in good health. The CDR3 nucleotides read TGTGCCAGCAGGGGGACAGGGGGCGTCGATGAAAAACTGTTTTTT. This codes for CASRGTGGVDEKLFF.